This T cell receptor (beta chain) was identified during a study of blood T cell repertoires in COVID-19. Study-wide background: Samples representing acute and convalescent COVID-19 were sourced from the United States, Italy and Spain.

Profiled with immunoSEQ multiplex PCR; TCRdb holds only in-frame clones, not every one. The sample yields fewer than 150,000 clones, 85% to 90% seen once. This CDR3 spans 11 amino acids. The germline V gene has CDR1 SNHLY and CDR2 FYNNEI. In its sample, this clone was seen once. The junction does not match germline at one end; this may be a read error. The V and J genes are TRBV2 and TRBJ2-1; the match to TRBD2 covers 8 bases. The sample comprised peripheral blood. The receptor was isolated from a woman aged 45-65 years with active or convalescent COVID-19. The CDR3 bases are TGTGCCAGCGGGGGACTAGAGGGGTCGGTCTTC. Its protein product is CASGGLEGSVF.